This TCR beta chain comes out of a study of identical twins. This clonotype has just a few counts. Germline V gene lookup returns CDR1 MNHNS and CDR2 SASEGT. The CDR3 sequence is 15 residues long. V was trimmed by 6 bases and J by 1 base, leaving 15 bases between them. Via MiXCR, TCRdb re-called the 5' RACE reads, giving one row per CDR3 protein. Of about 210,000 distinct CDR3 sequences in the sample, roughly 10% were seen once. The V gene is TRBV6-1, the J gene TRBJ1-1; D gene ambiguous. The clonotype was recovered from a woman between 18 and 30 years old in good health. Material for sequencing was memory (CD45RO+) T cells sorted from blood. The CDR3 bases are TGTGCCAGCAGCTGGACCACAGAGACGAACACTGAAGCTTTCTTT. Its translation: CASSWTTETNTEAFF.